The 22 T cell receptor beta chains presented below share a single source sample, sequenced in a study of read filtering for tumor transcriptome and immune sequencing. From 300 to 450 ng of RNA, a library with molecular barcoded alpha/delta and beta/gamma adaptors was made. TCRdb used MiXCR to reprocess the reads, holding one entry per CDR3 protein. The sample includes 40,000 to 55,000 distinct CDR3 sequences, less than 20% of them seen just once. Sequenced input: a population of CD138-negative cells sorted from bone marrow. Receptor source: a donor at least 40 years old with multiple myeloma.

This clonotype was counted a few times. One junction end does not reproduce the germline sequence, and a read error may be involved. The chain links TRBV20-1 to TRBJ2-3; 11 positions agree with TRBD2. Germline CDR1 DFQATT, CDR2 SNEGSKA (reference sequence). The CDR3 runs to 14 residues. The CDR3 protein is CGARLSGRADTQYF. The CDR3, as DNA: TGCGGTGCTAGGCTTAGCGGGAGGGCAGATACGCAGTATTTT.

This clonotype was counted ten times or more. The gene calls are TRBV6-6 and TRBJ2-7, with a weak D call TRBD2 (5 bases). The V gene lost 5 bases and the J gene lost 0 bases, with 17 bases spanning the gap. CDR3 length: 16 residues. Germline CDR1 is MNHNY and CDR2 is SVGAGI (reference sequence). The CDR3 coding sequence is TGTGCCAGCAGTCCAGTAGCGTTTCCGGCCTCCTACGAGCAGTACTTC. Translating gives CASSPVAFPASYEQYF.

Note on this clonotype: The junction shows a germline mismatch at one end, possibly a read error. The V and J genes are TRBV7-2 and TRBJ2-1; 8 positions agree with TRBD1. The CDR3 consists of 15 residues. Germline CDR1 SGHTA, CDR2 FQGNSA. The CDR3 bases are TGTGCCAGCAGCCTCTTAGGGGACAGGTACAATGAGCAGCTCTTC. It translates to CASSLLGDRYNEQLF.

This clonotype was picked up many times. V gene TRBV6-5 combines with J gene TRBJ2-1; no clear D. CDR1 and CDR2 from the germline V gene are MNHEY and SVGAGI. The CDR3 sequence is 14 residues long. Trimming shortened V by 2 bases and J by 7 bases, and 12 bases separated the two germline ends. CDR3 protein: CASSYRDLGNEQFF. The CDR3 nucleotides read TGTGCCAGCAGTTACAGAGACTTGGGGAATGAGCAGTTCTTC.

This clonotype was detected many times. For the CDR3, the DNA is TGTGCCAGCAGCTTAGGCCCCACACCGGGGCGAAACGAGCAGTACTTC. Translation gives CASSLGPTPGRNEQYF. The chain couples TRBV7-6 to TRBJ2-7; TRBD1 or TRBD2 may be the D gene (5 bases each). Trimming took off 1 base at V and 5 bases at J, with 18 bases between the two ends. CDR1 SGHVS and CDR2 FNYEAQ come from the germline V gene. CDR3 length: 16 residues. Full variable domain (missing parts from reference TRBV7-6 and TRBJ2-7): GAGVSQSPRYKVTKRGQDVALRCDPISGHVSLYWYRQALGQGPEFLTYFNYEAQQDKSGLPNDRFSAERPEGSISTLTIQRTEQRDSAMYRCASSLGPTPGRNEQYFGPGTRLTVT.

This clonotype was picked up many times. The J gene is TRBJ1-1, the V gene TRBV27; a weak D match, TRBD1 (6 bases). V shed 6 bases and J shed 4 bases, with 12 bases lying between them. CDR3 size: 13 residues. Germline V gives CDR1 MNHEY, CDR2 SMNVEV (reference sequence). The CDR3 DNA sequence: TGTGCCAGCAGAGGGGGGCTCGGCACTGAAGCTTTCTTT. It translates to CASRGGLGTEAFF.

This sequence joins TRBV5-1 and TRBJ2-1; possibly TRBD2 for D (5 bases). With 1 base removed from V and 3 bases from J, the gap between germline ends came to 14 bases. This CDR3 comprises 16 residues. Germline V gives CDR1 SGHRS, CDR2 YFSETQ. This CDR3 reads CASSLYHTGNYNEQFF. The CDR3 DNA is TGCGCCAGCAGCTTGTACCATACCGGGAACTACAATGAGCAGTTCTTC.

This clonotype is medium-sized (0.01 to 0.1%). The chain recombines TRBV11-2 with TRBJ2-1, with D tentatively TRBD2 (5 bases). With 1 base removed from V and 6 bases from J, the gap between germline ends came to 7 bases. The CDR3 sequence is 13 residues long. The germline V gene encodes CDR1 SGHAT and CDR2 FQNNGV. The CDR3 DNA follows: TGTGCCAGCAGCTTAGGAGGGTTCAATGAGCAGTTCTTC. As protein: CASSLGGFNEQFF.

The chain links TRBV30 to TRBJ1-1; D is uncertain. Trimming pared 2 bases from V and 7 bases from J, leaving 14 bases between. The CDR3 spans 13 residues. Germline V gives CDR1 GTSNPN, CDR2 SVGIG (reference sequence). CDR3 loop: CAWSRWGFGEAFF. The CDR3 coding sequence is TGTGCCTGGAGTCGCTGGGGTTTCGGTGAAGCTTTCTTT. The variable domain in full, completed from reference TRBV30 and TRBJ1-1, reads SQTIHQWPATLVQPVGSPLSLECTVEGTSNPNLYWYRQAAGRGLQLLFYSVGIGQISSEVPQNLSASRPQDRQFILSSKKLLLSDSGFYLCAWSRWGFGEAFFGQGTRLTVV.

This clonotype occurred a few times. The chain has TRBV6-2 or TRBV6-3 and TRBJ2-7; 10 bases fit TRBD2. Germline values: CDR1 MNHEY, CDR2 SVGEGT. The V segment lost 2 bases and the J segment 3 bases; nucleotides outside the gene matches: 4. This CDR3 contains 15 residues. Written as DNA, the CDR3 is TGTGCCAGCAGTTACGGGGCTAGCGGGGGCTACGAGCAGTACTTC. Its translation is CASSYGASGGYEQYF.

This clonotype appeared many times. The chain joins TRBV20-1 to TRBJ2-6; D remains unclear. This CDR3 contains 13 residues. CDR1 and CDR2 (germline): DFQATT, SNEGSKA (reference sequence). V dropped 5 bases and J dropped 4 bases, with 9 bases sitting between them. CDR3 nucleotides: TGCAGTGCTCTGCCTTCCGGGGCCAACGTCCTGACTTTC. Translating it yields CSALPSGANVLTF.

This clonotype was counted ten times or more. The rearrangement uses TRBV29-1 and TRBJ2-7, with D possibly TRBD1 on 6 matching bases. Germline V gene data show CDR1 as SQVTM and CDR2 as ANQGSEA. The length of the CDR3 is 12 residues. Trimming pared 4 bases from V and 4 bases from J, leaving 11 bases between. This chain's CDR3 is CSVGATGYEQYF. DNA for the CDR3: TGCAGCGTTGGGGCTACAGGGTACGAGCAGTACTTC.

This clonotype was seen repeatedly, ten times or more. The V gene is TRBV6-1, the J gene TRBJ2-3; 9 bases line up with TRBD1. The CDR3 consists of 17 residues. The V and J ends lost 6 bases and 4 bases, in that order; junction bases with no gene match: 14. The germline V gene has CDR1 MNHNS and CDR2 SASEGT. The DNA for the CDR3 is TGTGCCAGCAGCCTACAGAAGGGACAGGGTGGCGCAGATACGCAGTATTTT. Protein product: CASSLQKGQGGADTQYF.

This clonotype was detected only once. The V gene is TRBV5-6, the J gene TRBJ2-1; D gene ambiguous. V shed 10 bases and J shed 5 bases, with 10 bases lying between them. Germline assignment: CDR1 SGHDT and CDR2 YYEEEE. This CDR3 comprises 11 residues. The CDR3 DNA reads TGTGCCTGCAAACTCGACAATGAGCAGTTCTTC. Protein sequence: CACKLDNEQFF.

This clonotype was detected many times. V is TRBV7-2 and J is TRBJ2-3, with TRBD1 identical over 9 bases. Germline CDR1 is SGHTA and CDR2 is FQGNSA. V was pared by 1 base and J by 4 bases, with 15 bases of the junction left unmatched. The CDR3 is 19 residues long. CDR3 residues: CASSLVPGQGSVGPDTQYF. The CDR3 DNA is TGTGCCAGCAGCTTAGTCCCGGGACAGGGATCGGTTGGGCCAGATACGCAGTATTTT.

Ten or more counts support this clonotype. The chain carries TRBV29-1 and TRBJ2-5; 13 bases are a match to TRBD2. This CDR3 spans 15 amino acids. The germline CDR1 and CDR2 sequences are SQVTM and ANQGSEA. The junction had 4 bases not matched to a gene; V was cut back by 1 base and J by 5 bases. In DNA form, the CDR3 reads TGCAGCGTTGAAGCGGGACTAGCGGGACAGGAGACCCAGTACTTC. Its protein is CSVEAGLAGQETQYF.

This clonotype showed up many times. V is TRBV12-3 or TRBV12-4 and J is TRBJ2-6; tentatively, D is TRBD1 (5 bases). Between the trimmed V and J ends, which lost 10 bases and 4 bases, there was a span of 11 bases. This CDR3 is built from 13 residues. CDR3 bases: TGTGCCAAAGGGGTCTCCGGGGCCAACGTCCTGACTTTC. Its protein product is CAKGVSGANVLTF.

At least ten counts were recorded for this clonotype. The CDR3 DNA reads as TGCGCCAGCTCTTGGACTACGCCGGCTCTGGAGCAGTTCTTC. It translates to CASSWTTPALEQFF. V gene TRBV5-1 combines with J gene TRBJ2-1; perhaps TRBD2 as D (6 bases). Deletions cut 7 bases from V and 10 bases from J, with 21 bases between. Germline lookup yields CDR1 SGHRS and CDR2 YFSETQ. This CDR3 has 14 residues.

Remarks on this clonotype: A much larger clone sits a single nucleotide away, making a read error possible. The chain employs TRBV18 and TRBJ2-5, with D maybe TRBD2 (6 bases). The CDR3 is 14 amino acids. Germline assignment: CDR1 KGHSH and CDR2 LQKENI. CDR3 DNA sequence: TGTGCCAGCTCACCAGGACTACCCCAAAAGACCCAGTACTTC. This sequence encodes CASSPGLPQKTQYF. Full variable domain (remainder filled in from reference TRBV18 and TRBJ2-5): NAGVMQNPRHLVRRRGQEARLRCSPMKGHSHVYWYRQLPEEGLKFMVYLQKENIIDESGMPKERFSAEFPKEGPSILRIQQVVRGDSAAYFCASSPGLPQKTQYFGPGTRLLVL.

This clonotype was detected once. This chain links TRBV20-1 with TRBJ2-7; 9 bases map to TRBD1. The CDR3 has 15 residues. V lost 1 base to trimming and J lost 12 bases; unmatched junction nucleotides: 16. CDR1 and CDR2 (germline): DFQATT, SNEGSKA (reference sequence). The chain's CDR3 is CSARACAQGANGRYF. The CDR3, as DNA: TGCAGTGCTAGAGCGTGTGCACAGGGGGCAAACGGGCGGTACTTC.

The table lists this clonotype with many counts. This chain links TRBV28 with TRBJ2-6, with D perhaps assigned TRBD1 or TRBD2 (5 bases each). There are 18 residues in the CDR3. The V and J ends lost 5 bases and 0 bases respectively, with 17 bases between them. Looked up from germline, CDR1 is MDHEN and CDR2 is SYDVKM. Here the CDR3 DNA reads TGTGCCAGCAGTACGTCCGGGACGACCAGCTCTGGGGCCAACGTCCTGACTTTC. Translated, it gives CASSTSGTTSSGANVLTF.

Note on this clonotype: A read error is possible here, since a much larger clone lies one base away. This chain connects TRBV18 to TRBJ1-6; no clear D gene. Germline V gene data show CDR1 as KGHSH and CDR2 as LQKENI. This CDR3 is 11 amino acids long. CDR3 region: CASSPQSEASF. DNA of the CDR3: TGTGCCAGCTCCCCTCAATCTGAAGCTTCCTTT. The variable domain in full, completed from reference TRBV18 and TRBJ1-6, reads NAGVMQNPRHLVRRRGQEARLRCSPMKGHSHVYWYRQLPEEGLKFMVYLQKENIIDESGMPKERFSAEFPKEGPSILRIQQVVRGDSAAYFCASSPQSEASFGNGTRLTVT.